A selection of T cell receptor beta chains follows, all from one sample in a study of blood T cell repertoires in COVID-19. Libraries were prepared by immunoSEQ multiplex PCR; TCRdb keeps only in-frame clonotypes and omits some of them. Of approximately 210,000 clones listed, under 90% were seen once; the top ten hold 8% to 9%. The sequencing sample was made of PBMCs or T cells enriched from blood (not recorded which). These TCRs come from a woman between 45 and 60 years old with acute COVID-19. Both conserved end residues are part of each CDR3. D genes are given only for firm matches. The size field is filled for only some rows; it gives once, few, many or a size class.

TRBJ2-7 TRBV11-2 NA TRBD2 TGTGCCAGCAGCCTAGCTAGCGGGAGGGTATACGAGCAGTACTTC CASSLASGRVYEQYF
TRBJ2-5 TRBV18 NA NA TGTGCCAGCTCACCACCGACAGTACCTCAAGAGACCCAGTACTTC CASSPPTVPQETQYF
TRBJ2-3 TRBV9 NA TRBD2 TGTGCCAGCAGCGCCACGGGACTAGCTCACACAGATACGCAGTATTTT CASSATGLAHTDTQYF
TRBJ1-2 TRBV5-5 few NA TGTGCCAGCAGCTTGGCACCCAGGACTCCGGGCTACACCTTC CASSLAPRTPGYTF
TRBJ2-2 TRBV5-6 NA NA TGTGCCAGCAGCTTGTCAGAGGGGACATCGAACACCGGGGAGCTGTTTTTT CASSLSEGTSNTGELFF
TRBJ2-2 TRBV9 NA NA TGTGCCAGCAGTACAATCCGTACCGGGGAGCTGTTTTTT CASSTIRTGELFF
TRBJ1-6 TRBV21-1 few NA TGTGCCAGCAGCGCCCGAGCGGCAGAAGAGGATTCACCCCTCCACTTT CASSARAAEEDSPLHF
TRBJ2-3 TRBV15 NA NA TGTGCCACCACGAAGCTAGGCGGTTCCACAGATACGCAGTATTTT CATTKLGGSTDTQYF
TRBJ2-3 TRBV6-5 NA TRBD2 TGTGCCAGCAGTTACTATCGAGCGGGAGGTTCAGATACGCAGTATTTT CASSYYRAGGSDTQYF
TRBJ1-6 TRBV19 NA TRBD1 TGTGCCAGTAGTACCCCCGGGACAGGACCCCTCCACTTT CASSTPGTGPLHF
TRBJ2-1 TRBV11-1 NA NA TGTGCCAGCAGCTTCCATGTCAGCTCCTACAATGAGCAGTTCTTC CASSFHVSSYNEQFF
TRBJ1-5 TRBV7-2 NA NA TGTGCCAGCAGCTCCGGGACAAAACAGCCCCAGCATTTT CASSSGTKQPQHF
TRBJ1-2 TRBV28 NA NA TGTGCCAGCAGTTTGAATTTATGGGGGGACGGAAAAAACTATGGCTACACCTTC CASSLNLWGDGKNYGYTF
TRBJ2-1 TRBV18 few NA TGTGCCAGCTCACCTCTAGCGGAGCAGTTCTTC CASSPLAEQFF
TRBJ2-7 TRBV11-2 NA TRBD2 TGTGCCAGCAGCTTAGCAGCGGGAGGGCCCCTGCACGAGCAGTACTTC CASSLAAGGPLHEQYF
TRBJ2-3 TRBV5-1 NA NA TGCGCCAGCAGCTACCTAGCAGATACGCAGTATTTT CASSYLADTQYF
TRBJ2-6 TRBV6-5 NA NA TGTGCCAGCAGTTACAATCCCAGCTCTGGGGCCAACGTCCTGACTTTC CASSYNPSSGANVLTF
TRBJ1-5 TRBV2 NA NA TGTGCCAGCAGTGCAGGGGCCAATCAGCCCCAGCATTTT CASSAGANQPQHF
TRBJ1-1 TRBV27 NA NA TGTGCCAGCAGTTTGGGGGGTCGGAACACTGAAGCTTTCTTT CASSLGGRNTEAFF
TRBJ1-1 TRBV18 NA NA TGTGCCAGCTCACCCTTAGACAGCAACACTGAAGCTTTCTTT CASSPLDSNTEAFF
TRBJ1-6 TRBV28 NA NA TGTGCCAGCAGTTTATTATCAGGGGATGGCTCACCCCTCCACTTT CASSLLSGDGSPLHF
TRBJ1-1 TRBV5-1 many NA TGCGCCAGCAGCCCCGGGATGAACACTGAAGCTTTCTTT CASSPGMNTEAFF
TRBJ1-5 TRBV10-1 NA TRBD1 TGCGCCAGCAGTGACAGACAGGGGCCCCCCAGCAATCAGCCCCAGCATTTT CASSDRQGPPSNQPQHF
TRBJ2-7 TRBV28 once NA TGTGCCAGCAGTAACCCCTTGGACGGACTAATATCCTACGAGCAGTACTTC CASSNPLDGLISYEQYF
TRBJ1-1 TRBV4-3 few NA TGCGCCAGCAGCCAAGAGGTAGTGGGAGTTGAAGCTTTCTTT CASSQEVVGVEAFF
TRBJ1-5 TRBV21-1 NA NA TGTGCCAGCAGCAAAGGCTCGGACAGGGAGTCGGGGCAGCCCCAGCATTTT CASSKGSDRESGQPQHF
TRBJ2-3 TRBV7-2 NA TRBD2 TGTGCCAGCAGGCGTACCGGGACTATGGTCACAGATACGCAGTATTTT CASRRTGTMVTDTQYF
TRBJ2-7 TRBV6-2/TRBV6-3 NA TRBD2 TGTGCCAGCAGCCGGACTAGCGCAGAGCAGTACTTC CASSRTSAEQYF
TRBJ2-1 TRBV11-2 NA TRBD2 TGTGCCAGCAGCTTAGGTACACTAGCGGGAGCGAGAAAGGTTGAGCAGTTCTTC CASSLGTLAGARKVEQFF
TRBJ2-1 TRBV7-2 NA NA TGTGCCAGCAGCTTAGCCCGGGACTTGTCCTACAATGAGCAGTTCTTC CASSLARDLSYNEQFF
TRBJ2-2 TRBV28 NA TRBD2 TGCCCTAGTAGCGGGGGAGCCGGGGAGCTGTTTTTT CPSSGGAGELFF
TRBJ1-6 TRBV4-1 NA NA TGCGCCAGCAGCCAAGCGGGCAGGGGATTAGATTCACCCCTCCACTTT CASSQAGRGLDSPLHF
TRBJ2-5 TRBV19 NA NA TGTGCCAGTAGTATTAGTGCGACCCAGTACTTC CASSISATQYF
TRBJ2-1 TRBV28 once TRBD1 TGTGCCAGCAGCCCAGGGTGGGGGACAGGGGGCAATGAGCAGTTCTTC CASSPGWGTGGNEQFF
TRBJ2-1 TRBV19 NA TRBD2 TGTGCCAGTAGTATTCGAACGGGAGGGCCCCATGAGCAGTTCTTC CASSIRTGGPHEQFF
TRBJ2-1 TRBV29-1 NA TRBD2 TGCAGCGTTGAACGGCGGGGGGGCAACGGCAATGAGCAGTTCTTC CSVERRGGNGNEQFF
TRBJ2-7 TRBV18 NA NA TGTGCCAGCTCACTTGGTGGCAGTGCCTACGAGCAGTACTTC CASSLGGSAYEQYF
TRBJ2-7 TRBV12-3/TRBV12-4 NA NA TGTGCCAGCAGCTCCCGGGGCGAGCAGTACTTC CASSSRGEQYF
TRBJ1-1 TRBV7-3 few TRBD1 TGTGCCAGCAGCTTAGGACAGGGGAACACTGAAGCTTTCTTT CASSLGQGNTEAFF
TRBJ2-2 TRBV6-2/TRBV6-3 NA TRBD2 TGTGCCAGCAGTATAAAACTTAGCGGGATAAGCACCGGGGAGCTGTTTTTT CASSIKLSGISTGELFF
TRBJ2-7 TRBV11-2 once NA TGTGCCAGCAGCTTAGGACAGATCTACTACGAGCAGTACTTC CASSLGQIYYEQYF
TRBJ1-6 TRBV13 once NA TGTGCCAGCAGCCCCCGCGGGGGGGGGAATTCACCCCTCCACTTT CASSPRGGGNSPLHF
TRBJ1-6 TRBV19 NA TRBD1 TGTGCCAGTAGTTCCGGACAGGGGTCTTCACCCCTCCACTTT CASSSGQGSSPLHF
TRBJ1-1 TRBV28 NA TRBD1 TGTGCCAGCATTTCGAGGGGGCGAGCTGAAGCTTTCTTT CASISRGRAEAFF
TRBJ2-3 TRBV6-2/TRBV6-3 NA TRBD2 TGTGCCAGCAGCCGGAACGGGGGGGGGCAGCTTACAGATACGCAGTATTTT CASSRNGGGQLTDTQYF
TRBJ2-7 TRBV10-3 NA TRBD2 TGTGCCATCAACCGGGGAGGGGACTCCTACGAGCAGTACTTC CAINRGGDSYEQYF
TRBJ2-3 TRBV7-2 NA TRBD2 TGTGCCAGCGGCAAGACTAGCATTAGTACCGATACGCAGTATTTT CASGKTSISTDTQYF